This paragraph covers one TCR beta chain sequence. Its antigen remains unidentified. Germline values: CDR1 SGHRS, CDR2 YFSETQ. The CDR3 covers 16 residues. V gave up 0 bases and J gave up 7 bases, with 16 bases separating them. The sample is drawn from a study of cytomegalovirus exposure and HLA in healthy donors. General study points: For cytomegalovirus status, the classifier reportedly gave diagnoses with high specificity and sensitivity. Some public TCRs appeared in many individuals, while most sequences were rare. Specificity of a few CMV-associated chains for CMV antigens was verified in vitro.

The data were produced by immunoSEQ multiplex PCR, yet TCRdb's version contains in-frame clones alone and is incomplete. The sample shows 150,000 to 200,000 clones, less than 95% of them seen only once. Sequencing was done on a sample of PBMCs. The chain links TRBV5-1 to TRBJ1-4; D call uncertain. This TCR was sampled from a woman aged 18 to 35 in good health and CMV-seropositive. Here the CDR3 reads CASSLGGKIAGEKLFF. CDR3 sequence (DNA): TGCGCCAGCAGCTTGGGAGGCAAGATAGCGGGTGAAAAACTGTTTTTT.